The present TCR beta chain was sequenced within a study of T cells in Graves' hyperthyroidism and ophthalmopathy. Study results and caveats: Also found in blood were most expanded thyroid clonotypes above 0.001.

This clonotype appeared many times. The antigen remains unidentified. RNA transcripts yielded amplified TCR beta CDR3 regions. During a first-round RT-PCR of the TCR CDR3, the HTBI primer set was used. One entry per CDR3 protein, called by TCRdb with MiXCR from the multiplex PCR reads. The table lists approximately 630,000 distinct CDR3 sequences, 16% of them singletons. The CDR3 runs 13 residues. V lost 10 bases to trimming and J lost 3 bases, with 16 bases between them. Looked up from germline, CDR1 is MNHNS and CDR2 is SASEGT. Fresh 10 ml peripheral blood yielded PBMCs. The sample was blood. This clonotype was sampled from a young woman with Graves' hyperthyroidism. The V and J genes are TRBV6-1 and TRBJ2-7; no reliable D call. CDR3 DNA sequence: TGTGCCACCTCACCTCGGAACGGCTACGAGCAGTACTTC. Amino acids: CATSPRNGYEQYF.